This T cell receptor (beta chain) was sequenced in a study of metastatic and nonmetastatic thyroid tumors. Study-level information: Peripheral blood and tumor or nodule samples from malignant and benign thyroid patients were compared.

Study processing details: Across clinicopathological groups, CDR3 differences served as the basis for building a distant-metastasis classifier for papillary thyroid cancer. MiXCR re-clonotyped the PCR reads for TCRdb. Here the V and J calls rest on TCRdb's processing, not on the authors' analysis. The sample has approximately 38,000 clones; about 27% are singletons. As for this clone: Its antigen is unknown.

Notes on the study in general: Malignant thyroid tumors reportedly had TCR beta diversity that was significantly higher than in benign nodules, in blood and tumor.

The CDR3 has 12 amino acids. The germline CDR1 and CDR2 sequences are LGHDT and YNNKEL (reference sequence). With 1 base removed from V and 2 bases from J, the gap between germline ends came to 3 bases. Before thyroid surgery, none of the patients had received any treatment. What was sequenced was blood. The TCR was taken from a male donor with papillary thyroid cancer or a benign thyroid nodule (not recorded which). Some clones in this sample may be carry-over from other donors' samples. The genes are TRBV3-1 and TRBJ2-7; D not resolved. The CDR3 DNA follows: TGTGCCAGCAGCCAAGTCCCCTACGAGCAGTACTTC. Its protein product is CASSQVPYEQYF.